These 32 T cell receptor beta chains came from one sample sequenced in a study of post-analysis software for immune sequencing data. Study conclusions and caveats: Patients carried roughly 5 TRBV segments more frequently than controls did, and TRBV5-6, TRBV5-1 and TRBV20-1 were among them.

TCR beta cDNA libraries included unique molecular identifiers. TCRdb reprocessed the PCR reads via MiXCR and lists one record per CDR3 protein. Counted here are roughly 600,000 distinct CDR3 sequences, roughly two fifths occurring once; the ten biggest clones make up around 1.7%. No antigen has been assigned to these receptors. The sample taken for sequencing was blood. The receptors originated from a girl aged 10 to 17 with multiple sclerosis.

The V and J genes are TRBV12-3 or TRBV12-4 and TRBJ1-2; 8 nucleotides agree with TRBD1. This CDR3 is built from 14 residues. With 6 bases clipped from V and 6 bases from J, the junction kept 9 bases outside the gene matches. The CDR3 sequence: CASSPVGQGDGYTF. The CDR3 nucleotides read TGTGCCAGCAGCCCTGTAGGACAGGGTGATGGCTACACCTTC.

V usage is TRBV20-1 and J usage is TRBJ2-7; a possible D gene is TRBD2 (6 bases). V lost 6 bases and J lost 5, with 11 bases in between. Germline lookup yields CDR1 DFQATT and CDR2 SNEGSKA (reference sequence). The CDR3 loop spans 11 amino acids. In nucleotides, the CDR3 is TGCAGTGCGCAGAGACTAGACGAGCAGTACTTC. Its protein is CSAQRLDEQYF.

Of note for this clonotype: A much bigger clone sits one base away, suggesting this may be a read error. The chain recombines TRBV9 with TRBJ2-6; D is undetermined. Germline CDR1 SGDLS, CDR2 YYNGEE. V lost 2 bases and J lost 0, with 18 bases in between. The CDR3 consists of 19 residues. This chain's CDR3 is CASSVTDAWCSSGANVLTF. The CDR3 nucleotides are TGTGCCAGCAGCGTGACGGACGCGTGGTGCAGCTCTGGGGCCAACGTCCTGACTTTC.

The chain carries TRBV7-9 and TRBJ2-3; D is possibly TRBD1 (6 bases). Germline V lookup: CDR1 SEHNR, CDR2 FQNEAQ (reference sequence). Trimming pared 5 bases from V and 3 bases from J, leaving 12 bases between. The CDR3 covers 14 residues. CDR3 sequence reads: CASSPTGPTDTQYF. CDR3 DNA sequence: TGTGCCAGCAGCCCGACAGGTCCTACAGATACGCAGTATTTT.

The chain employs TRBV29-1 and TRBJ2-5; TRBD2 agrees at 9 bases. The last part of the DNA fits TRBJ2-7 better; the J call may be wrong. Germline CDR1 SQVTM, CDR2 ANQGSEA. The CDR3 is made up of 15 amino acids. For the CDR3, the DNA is TGCAGCGTTGAAGATAGATTAGCGGGGGAGTACGAGCAGTACTTC. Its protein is CSVEDRLAGEYEQYF.

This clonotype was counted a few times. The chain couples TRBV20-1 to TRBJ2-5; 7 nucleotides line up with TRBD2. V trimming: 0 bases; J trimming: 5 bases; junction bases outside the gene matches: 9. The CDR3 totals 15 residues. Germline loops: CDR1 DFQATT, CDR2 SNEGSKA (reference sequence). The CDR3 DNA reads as TGCAGTGCTAGAGAGGCGGGACTACCCAGTGAGACCCAGTACTTC. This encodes CSAREAGLPSETQYF.

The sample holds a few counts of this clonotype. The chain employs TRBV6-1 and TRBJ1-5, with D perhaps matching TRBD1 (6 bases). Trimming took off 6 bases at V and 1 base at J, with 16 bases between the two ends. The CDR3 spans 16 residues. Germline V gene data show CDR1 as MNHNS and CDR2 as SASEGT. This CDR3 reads CASRGAGPLSNQPQHF. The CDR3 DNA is TGTGCCAGCAGGGGGGCGGGGCCGTTAAGCAATCAGCCCCAGCATTTT.

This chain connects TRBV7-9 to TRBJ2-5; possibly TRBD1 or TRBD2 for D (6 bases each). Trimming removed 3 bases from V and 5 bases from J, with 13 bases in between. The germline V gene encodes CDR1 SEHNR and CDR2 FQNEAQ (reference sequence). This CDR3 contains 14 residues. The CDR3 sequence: CASSLNGGVETQYF. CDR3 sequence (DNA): TGTGCCAGCAGCTTGAACGGGGGCGTGGAGACCCAGTACTTC.

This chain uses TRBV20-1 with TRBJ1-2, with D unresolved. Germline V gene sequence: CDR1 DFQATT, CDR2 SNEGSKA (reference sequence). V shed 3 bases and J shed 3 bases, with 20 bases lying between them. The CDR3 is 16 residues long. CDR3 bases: TGCAGTGCTAGGAGTGGGTCCTCAAAGCGGGACTATGGCTACACCTTC. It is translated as CSARSGSSKRDYGYTF.

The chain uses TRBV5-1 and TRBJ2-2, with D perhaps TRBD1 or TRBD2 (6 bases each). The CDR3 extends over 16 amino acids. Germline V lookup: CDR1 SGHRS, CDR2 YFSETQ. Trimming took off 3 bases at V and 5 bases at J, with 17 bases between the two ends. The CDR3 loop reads CASSSHEGGRTGELFF. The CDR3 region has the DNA TGCGCCAGCAGCTCCCATGAGGGGGGTAGAACCGGGGAGCTGTTTTTT.

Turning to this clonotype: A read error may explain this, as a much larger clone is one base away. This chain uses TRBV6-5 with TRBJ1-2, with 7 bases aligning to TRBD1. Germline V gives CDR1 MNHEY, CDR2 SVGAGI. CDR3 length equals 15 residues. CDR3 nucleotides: TGTGCCGGCAGTTACTCGACAGGGATAGGGTATGGCTACACCTTC. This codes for CAGSYSTGIGYGYTF.

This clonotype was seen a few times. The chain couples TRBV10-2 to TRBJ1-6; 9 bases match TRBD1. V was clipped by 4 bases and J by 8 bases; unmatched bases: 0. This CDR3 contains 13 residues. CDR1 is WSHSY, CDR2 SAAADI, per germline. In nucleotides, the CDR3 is TGCGCCAGCAGTGGGACAGGGGATTCACCCCTCCACTTT. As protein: CASSGTGDSPLHF.

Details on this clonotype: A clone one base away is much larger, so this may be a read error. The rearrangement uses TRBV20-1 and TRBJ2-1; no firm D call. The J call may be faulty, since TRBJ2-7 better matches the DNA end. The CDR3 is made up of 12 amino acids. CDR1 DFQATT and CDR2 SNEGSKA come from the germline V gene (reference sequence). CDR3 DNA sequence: TGCAGTGCTATGACTCCGAACAATGAGCAGTACTTC. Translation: CSAMTPNNEQYF.

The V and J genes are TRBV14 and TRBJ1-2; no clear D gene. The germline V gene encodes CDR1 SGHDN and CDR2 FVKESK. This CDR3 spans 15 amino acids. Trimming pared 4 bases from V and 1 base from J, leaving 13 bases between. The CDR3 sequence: CASSPGGYNNYGYTF. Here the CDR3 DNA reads TGTGCCAGCAGCCCCGGAGGGTATAATAACTATGGCTACACCTTC.

The CDR3 DNA reads TGTGCCAGCAGTTACCGATCCAGGAGTGGGCGGAATGAGCAGTTCTTC. This translates into CASSYRSRSGRNEQFF. V usage is TRBV6-5 and J usage is TRBJ2-1; D not certain. V was clipped by 2 bases and J by 7 bases, with 18 bases between them. CDR3 length: 16 residues. The germline V gene has CDR1 MNHEY and CDR2 SVGAGI.

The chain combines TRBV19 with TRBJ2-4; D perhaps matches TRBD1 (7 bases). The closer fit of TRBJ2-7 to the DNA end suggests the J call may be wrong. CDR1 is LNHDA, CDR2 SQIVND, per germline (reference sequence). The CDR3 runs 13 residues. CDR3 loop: CASGGGGLGEQYF. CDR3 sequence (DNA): TGTGCCAGCGGAGGAGGGGGCCTTGGCGAGCAGTACTTC.

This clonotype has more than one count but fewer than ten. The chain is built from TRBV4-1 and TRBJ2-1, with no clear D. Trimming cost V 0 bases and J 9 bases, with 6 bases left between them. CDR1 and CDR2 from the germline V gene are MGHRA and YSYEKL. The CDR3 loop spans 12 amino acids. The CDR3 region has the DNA TGCGCCAGCAGCCAAGATCTAACTGAGCAGTTCTTC. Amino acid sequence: CASSQDLTEQFF.

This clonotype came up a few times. The CDR3 DNA sequence: TGCAGTGCTCCCCGGAGGTTGGGGGTCAAAAACATTCAGTACTTC. As protein: CSAPRRLGVKNIQYF. The chain has TRBV20-1 and TRBJ2-4; D possibly uses TRBD1 or TRBD2 (5 bases each). With 5 bases removed from V and 3 bases from J, the gap between germline ends came to 17 bases. Germline-derived CDR1 and CDR2 are DFQATT and SNEGSKA (reference sequence). The CDR3 has 15 amino acids.

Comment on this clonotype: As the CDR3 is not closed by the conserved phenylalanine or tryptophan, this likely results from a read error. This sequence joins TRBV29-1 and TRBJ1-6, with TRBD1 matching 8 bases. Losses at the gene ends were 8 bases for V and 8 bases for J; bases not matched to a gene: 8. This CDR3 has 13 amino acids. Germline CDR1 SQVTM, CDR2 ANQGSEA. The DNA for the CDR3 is TGCAGCCCCCCAGGGGGCCAGGATTCACCCCTCCACTTG. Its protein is CSPPGGQDSPLHL.

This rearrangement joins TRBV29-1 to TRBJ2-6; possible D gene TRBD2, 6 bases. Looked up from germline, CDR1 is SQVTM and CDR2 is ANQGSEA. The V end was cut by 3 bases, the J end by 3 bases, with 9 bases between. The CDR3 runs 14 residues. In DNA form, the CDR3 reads TGCAGCGTTGAGGGACTTGGTGGGGCCAACGTCCTGACTTTC. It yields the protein CSVEGLGGANVLTF. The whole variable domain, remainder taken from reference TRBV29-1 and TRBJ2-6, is SAVISQKPSRDICQRGTSLTIQCQVDSQVTMMFWYRQQPGQSLTLIATANQGSEATYESGFVIDKFPISRPNLTFSTLTVSNMSPEDSSIYLCSVEGLGGANVLTFGAGSRLTVL.

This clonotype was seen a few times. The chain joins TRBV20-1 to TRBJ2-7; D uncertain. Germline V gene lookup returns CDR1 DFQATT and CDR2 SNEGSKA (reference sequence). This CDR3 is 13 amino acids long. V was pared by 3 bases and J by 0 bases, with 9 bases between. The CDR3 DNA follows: TGCAGTGCTAGCGGGCTCCGCTCCTACGAGCAGTACTTC. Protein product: CSASGLRSYEQYF.

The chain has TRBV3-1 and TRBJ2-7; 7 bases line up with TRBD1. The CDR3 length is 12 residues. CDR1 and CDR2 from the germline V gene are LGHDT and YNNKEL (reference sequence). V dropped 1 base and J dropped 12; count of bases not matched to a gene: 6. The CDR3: CASSQGSGTAYF. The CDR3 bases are TGTGCCAGCAGCCAAGGCTCCGGGACAGCGTACTTC.

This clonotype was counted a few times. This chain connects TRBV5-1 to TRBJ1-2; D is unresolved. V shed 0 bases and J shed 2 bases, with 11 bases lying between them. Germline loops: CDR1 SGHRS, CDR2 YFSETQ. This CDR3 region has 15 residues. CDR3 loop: CASSLEPGSNYGYTF. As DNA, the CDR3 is TGCGCCAGCAGCTTGGAGCCGGGGAGCAACTATGGCTACACCTTC. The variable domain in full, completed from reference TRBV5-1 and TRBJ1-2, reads KAGVTQTPRYLIKTRGQQVTLSCSPISGHRSVSWYQQTPGQGLQFLFEYFSETQRNKGNFPGRFSGRQFSNSRSEMNVSTLELGDSALYLCASSLEPGSNYGYTFGSGTRLTVV.

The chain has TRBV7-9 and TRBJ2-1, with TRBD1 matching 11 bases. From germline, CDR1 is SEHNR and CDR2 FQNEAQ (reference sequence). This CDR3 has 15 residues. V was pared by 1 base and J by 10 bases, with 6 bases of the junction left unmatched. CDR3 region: CASSLGTGGYKEQFF. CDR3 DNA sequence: TGTGCCAGCAGCTTAGGGACAGGGGGCTATAAGGAGCAGTTCTTC.

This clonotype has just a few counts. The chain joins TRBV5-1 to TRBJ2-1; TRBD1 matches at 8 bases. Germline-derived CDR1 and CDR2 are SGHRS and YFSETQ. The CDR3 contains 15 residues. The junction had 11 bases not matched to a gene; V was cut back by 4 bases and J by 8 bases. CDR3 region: CASSPGNRGSDEQFF. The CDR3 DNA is TGCGCCAGCAGCCCTGGCAACAGGGGGTCCGATGAGCAGTTCTTC.

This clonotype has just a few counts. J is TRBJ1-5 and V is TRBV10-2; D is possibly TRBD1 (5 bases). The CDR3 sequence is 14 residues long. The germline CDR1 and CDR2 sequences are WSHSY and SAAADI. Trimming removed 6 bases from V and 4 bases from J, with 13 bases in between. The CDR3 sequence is CASSAQGGNQPQHF. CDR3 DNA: TGCGCCAGCAGCGCCCAGGGAGGGAATCAGCCCCAGCATTTT.

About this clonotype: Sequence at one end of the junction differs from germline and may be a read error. The CDR3 here is CSTRDLPLTSAGETQYF. CDR3 DNA: TGCAGTACTAGAGATCTCCCCCTGACTAGCGCGGGGGAGACCCAGTACTTC. The chain employs TRBV20-1 and TRBJ2-7, with 8 bases matching TRBD2. The last part of the DNA fits TRBJ2-5 better; the J call may be wrong. The CDR3 loop spans 17 amino acids. Looked up from germline, CDR1 is DFQATT and CDR2 is SNEGSKA (reference sequence).

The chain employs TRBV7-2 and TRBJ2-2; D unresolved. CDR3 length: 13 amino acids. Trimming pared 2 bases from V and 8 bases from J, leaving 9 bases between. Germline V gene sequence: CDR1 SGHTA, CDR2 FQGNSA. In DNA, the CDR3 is TGTGCCAGCAGCTTAAACCTTGGTGGGGAGCTGTTTTTT. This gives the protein CASSLNLGGELFF. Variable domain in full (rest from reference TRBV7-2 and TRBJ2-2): GAGVSQSPSNKVTEKGKDVELRCDPISGHTALYWYRQSLGQGLEFLIYFQGNSAPDKSGLPSDRFSAERTGGSVSTLTIQRTQQEDSAVYLCASSLNLGGELFFGEGSRLTVL.

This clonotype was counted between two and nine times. In DNA, the CDR3 is TGTGCCAGCAGTTTAGCCGGGACAGGGGACTATGGCTACACCTTC. Amino acids: CASSLAGTGDYGYTF. The genes are TRBV12-3 or TRBV12-4 and TRBJ1-2; TRBD1 aligns across 10 bases. This CDR3 is built from 15 residues. Germline trimming cut 0 bases from V and 3 bases from J; bases unmatched to any gene: 1.

The chain's CDR3 is CASRARQGPSRVYGYTF. The CDR3 DNA is TGTGCCAGCAGGGCGAGACAGGGCCCTTCCCGGGTCTATGGCTACACCTTC. The V call is TRBV12-3 or TRBV12-4, the J call TRBJ1-2; the match to TRBD1 covers 7 bases. The CDR3 has 17 residues. Trimming at V came to 6 bases and at J to 4 bases, leaving 17 bases not matched to a gene.

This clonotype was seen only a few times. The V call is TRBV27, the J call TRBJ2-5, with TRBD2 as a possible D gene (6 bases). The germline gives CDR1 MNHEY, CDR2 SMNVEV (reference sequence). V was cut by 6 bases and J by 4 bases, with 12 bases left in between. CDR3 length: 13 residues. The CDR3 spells CASSETSTETQYF. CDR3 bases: TGTGCCAGCAGCGAGACTAGTACAGAGACCCAGTACTTC.

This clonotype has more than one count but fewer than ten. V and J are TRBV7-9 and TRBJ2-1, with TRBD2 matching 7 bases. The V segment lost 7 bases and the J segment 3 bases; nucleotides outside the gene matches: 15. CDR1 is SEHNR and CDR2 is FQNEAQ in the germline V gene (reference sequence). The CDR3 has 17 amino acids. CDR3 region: CASILRPSGGNYNEQFF. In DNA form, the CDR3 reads TGTGCCAGCATCCTGCGGCCATCGGGAGGAAACTACAATGAGCAGTTCTTC.